This T cell receptor beta chain was recorded in a study of T-cell reconstitution after alpha-beta-depleted transplantation in children. This clonotype has just a few counts. Its cognate antigen is unknown. General study results and limits: Once a year had passed after transplant, T-cell counts and diversity came mostly from newly produced T cells. Several hundred expanded graft clones reportedly supplied alpha-beta T cells about two months after transplant. Surviving recipient T cells and thymic progenitors underlay high day-60 TCRbeta diversity in some patients.

This sample's TCRbeta library carried unique molecular identifier barcodes. In TCRdb, the PCR reads were re-called with MiXCR into one record per CDR3 protein. Of a few hundred thousand distinct CDR3 sequences in the sample, 20% to 30% were seen once. The input for sequencing was PBMCs, mostly from graft donor cells, taken 180 days after TCRalphabeta/CD19-depleted stem cell transplant. This sequence originates from a male patient aged 5 to 17 who had a stem cell transplant for acute lymphoblastic leukemia, so the T cells may come from the graft donor.

CDR3: CASSVSTGELFF. The CDR3 DNA follows: TGTGCCAGCAGCGTCTCAACCGGGGAGCTGTTTTTT. The chain joins TRBV5-6 to TRBJ2-2; no clear D. From germline, CDR1 is SGHDT and CDR2 YYEEEE. V was shortened by 4 bases and J by 5 bases, with 6 bases between the two germline ends. There are 12 residues in the CDR3.